The source of this T cell receptor (beta chain) is a study of blood T cell repertoires in COVID-19. Study as a whole: The samples span acute and convalescent COVID-19 from the United States, Italy and Spain. From T cells, B-cell-depleted T cells, or PBMCs came the material, which was cDNA or gDNA.

Trimming cost V 5 bases and J 5 bases, with 15 bases left between them. In germline, CDR1 is KGHSH, CDR2 LQKENI. The CDR3 is 15 residues long. Only in-frame clones appear in the TCRdb table, and some are missing; sequencing was by immunoSEQ multiplex PCR. This sample has approximately 37,000 clones; about 91% occur once, and the top ten carry around 6%. Sequenced input: peripheral blood. The source is a woman over 75 with acute or convalescent COVID-19. The chain uses TRBV18 and TRBJ2-2, with TRBD1 as a possible D gene (5 bases). The CDR3 DNA follows: TGTGCCAGCTCATCTTCAGGGATGGGGACCGGGGAGCTGTTTTTT. Amino acids: CASSSSGMGTGELFF.